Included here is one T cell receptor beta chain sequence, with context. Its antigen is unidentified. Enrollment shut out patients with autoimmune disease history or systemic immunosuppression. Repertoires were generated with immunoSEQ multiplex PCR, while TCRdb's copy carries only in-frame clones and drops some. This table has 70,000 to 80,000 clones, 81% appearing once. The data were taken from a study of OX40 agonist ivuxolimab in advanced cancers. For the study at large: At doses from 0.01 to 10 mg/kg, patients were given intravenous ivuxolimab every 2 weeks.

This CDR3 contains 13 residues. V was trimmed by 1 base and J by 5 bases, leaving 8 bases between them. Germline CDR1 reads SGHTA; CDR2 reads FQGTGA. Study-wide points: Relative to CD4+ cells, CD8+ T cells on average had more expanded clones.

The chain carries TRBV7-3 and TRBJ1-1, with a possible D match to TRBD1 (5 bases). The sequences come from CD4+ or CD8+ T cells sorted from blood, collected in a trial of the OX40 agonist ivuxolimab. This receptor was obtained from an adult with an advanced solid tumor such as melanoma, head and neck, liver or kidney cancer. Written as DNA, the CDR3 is TGTGCCAGCAGCTTAATGGGGGGAACTGAAGCTTTCTTT. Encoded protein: CASSLMGGTEAFF.